The text below deals with one T cell receptor (beta chain). Its specificity is unknown. The CDR3 has 12 amino acids. CDR1 is MDHEN and CDR2 is SYDVKM in the germline V gene. V lost 3 bases, J lost 9 bases, and 12 bases lay in between. The data belong to a study of neurological immune-mediated disorders. Broader study findings: Phylogenetic grouping placed 18 of 34 multiple sclerosis patients' repertoires in one related-CDR3 cluster, a possible signature.

TCRdb re-called the 5' RACE reads through MiXCR, storing one row per CDR3 protein. The table records under 70,000 distinct CDR3 sequences, roughly 3.5% of them present only once. The origin of this receptor is a woman aged 60-75 years with multiple sclerosis. This chain links TRBV28 with TRBJ2-7, with D tentatively TRBD1 (6 bases). The sequenced sample consisted of PBMCs. The CDR3 loop is CASSFRGNGQYF. DNA of the CDR3: TGTGCCAGCAGTTTCAGGGGCAACGGGCAGTACTTC.